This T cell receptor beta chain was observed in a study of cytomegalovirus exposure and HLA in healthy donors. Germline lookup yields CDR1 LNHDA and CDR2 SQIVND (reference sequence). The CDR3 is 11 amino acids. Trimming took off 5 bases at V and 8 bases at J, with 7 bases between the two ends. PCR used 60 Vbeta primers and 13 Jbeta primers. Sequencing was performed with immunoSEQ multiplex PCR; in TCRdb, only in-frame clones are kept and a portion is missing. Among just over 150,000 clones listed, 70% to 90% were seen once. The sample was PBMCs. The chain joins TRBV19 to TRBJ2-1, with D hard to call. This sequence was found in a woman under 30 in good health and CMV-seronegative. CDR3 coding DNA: TGTGCCAGTAGTCTAGGAGATGAGCAGTTCTTC. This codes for CASSLGDEQFF.